This entry lists 29 T cell receptor beta chains sequenced from one sample in a study of blood T cell repertoires in COVID-19. The assay was immunoSEQ multiplex PCR, and TCRdb's table has in-frame clones only and misses some. The table lists 200,000 to 250,000 clones, around 86% of them singletons, with less than 8.5% in the top ten. Input material: peripheral blood. The source is a woman aged 70-85 years with active or convalescent COVID-19.

The chain couples TRBV6-5 to TRBJ1-2; D perhaps matches TRBD1 (5 bases). The CDR3 is made up of 14 amino acids. V shed 8 bases and J shed 5 bases, with 18 bases lying between them. Germline assignment: CDR1 MNHEY and CDR2 SVGAGI. CDR3: CASARATEVYGYTF. In DNA, the CDR3 is TGTGCCAGCGCCCGCGCGACAGAGGTTTATGGCTACACCTTC.

The V call is TRBV5-6, the J call TRBJ1-2; weak D call: TRBD1 (6 bases). V was shortened by 2 bases and J by 8 bases, with 16 bases between the two germline ends. In germline, CDR1 is SGHDT, CDR2 YYEEEE. This CDR3 has 14 residues. CDR3 amino acids: CASSLGHGGEGYTF. CDR3 sequence (DNA): TGTGCCAGCAGCTTAGGGCATGGGGGCGAGGGCTACACCTTC.

The genes are TRBV7-9 and TRBJ2-5; maybe TRBD1 (6 bases). The CDR3 has 13 amino acids. CDR1 SEHNR and CDR2 FQNEAQ come from the germline V gene (reference sequence). Trimming removed 5 bases from V and 2 bases from J, with 9 bases in between. DNA for the CDR3: TGTGCCAGCAGCAAGGACAGTCAAGAGACCCAGTACTTC. The encoded protein is CASSKDSQETQYF. The whole variable domain, remainder taken from reference TRBV7-9 and TRBJ2-5, is DTGVSQNPRHKITKRGQNVTFRCDPISEHNRLYWYRQTLGQGPEFLTYFQNEAQLEKSRLLSDRFSAERPKGSFSTLEIQRTEQGDSAMYLCASSKDSQETQYFGPGTRLLVL.

V is TRBV6-2 or TRBV6-3 and J is TRBJ2-7, with 8 bases aligning to TRBD2. Germline-derived CDR1 and CDR2 are MNHEY and SVGEGT. V shed 4 bases and J 1 base; nucleotides not matched to a gene: 3. This CDR3 contains 14 residues. The CDR3 DNA reads TGTGCCAGCAGTTCTGAGCGGGGGTCCTACGAGCAGTACTTC. Its protein product is CASSSERGSYEQYF.

This clone was observed a single time. The V gene is TRBV7-3, the J gene TRBJ2-2; no firm D call. Germline V gene data show CDR1 as SGHTA and CDR2 as FQGTGA. The V and J ends lost 3 bases and 3 bases respectively, with 5 bases between them. CDR3 length: 13 residues. This CDR3 is CASSFDYTGELFF. CDR3 sequence (DNA): TGTGCCAGCAGCTTCGACTACACCGGGGAGCTGTTTTTT.

This rearrangement joins TRBV19 to TRBJ2-2; TRBD1 matches 9 bases. CDR3 size: 12 residues. CDR1 LNHDA and CDR2 SQIVND come from the germline V gene (reference sequence). Trimming took 11 bases from V and 7 from J; bases not matched to a gene: 5. CDR3 loop: CAGGTGIGELFF. CDR3 nucleotides: TGTGCCGGCGGGACAGGGATCGGGGAGCTGTTTTTT.

J is TRBJ2-2 and V is TRBV9, with D tentatively TRBD2 (6 bases). The CDR3 runs to 14 residues. Germline assignment: CDR1 SGDLS and CDR2 YYNGEE. Trimming cost V 0 bases and J 7 bases, with 10 bases left between them. The CDR3 coding sequence is TGTGCCAGCAGCGTAGTCGGGGGAGGCGGGGAGCTGTTTTTT. Translation gives CASSVVGGGGELFF.

V gene TRBV4-3 combines with J gene TRBJ2-7, with D perhaps matching TRBD1 (5 bases). The V and J ends lost 0 bases and 0 bases respectively, with 9 bases between them. Germline CDR1 is LGHNA and CDR2 is YSLEER. The CDR3 loop spans 15 amino acids. The CDR3 here is CASSQDRTHSYEQYF. Written as DNA, the CDR3 is TGCGCCAGCAGCCAAGATCGGACACACTCCTACGAGCAGTACTTC.

This clone was recorded a few times. The chain links TRBV7-9 to TRBJ1-1, with unresolved D. This CDR3 spans 14 amino acids. Trimming removed 4 bases from V and 6 bases from J, with 15 bases in between. Per germline, CDR1 SEHNR and CDR2 FQNEAQ (reference sequence). CDR3 bases: TGTGCCAGCAGCTCCACCCAGGTGATAGCTGAAGCTTTCTTT. Translation: CASSSTQVIAEAFF. The complete variable domain, with remaining parts taken from reference TRBV7-9 and TRBJ1-1, reads DTGVSQNPRHKITKRGQNVTFRCDPISEHNRLYWYRQTLGQGPEFLTYFQNEAQLEKSRLLSDRFSAERPKGSFSTLEIQRTEQGDSAMYLCASSSTQVIAEAFFGQGTRLTVV.

The chain has TRBV6-2 or TRBV6-3 and TRBJ2-6, with D uncertain. CDR1 is MNHEY and CDR2 is SVGEGT in the germline V gene. The V end was cut by 6 bases, the J end by 4 bases, with 13 bases between. This CDR3 has 15 residues. CDR3 residues: CASSNVRAGANVLTF. CDR3 nucleotides: TGTGCCAGCAGCAACGTCCGCGCGGGGGCCAACGTCCTGACTTTC.

This chain joins TRBV5-8 and TRBJ2-4, with 9 bases that match TRBD1. The J segment lost 7 bases and the V segment lost 1 base, leaving 6 bases of the junction unmatched. Germline-derived CDR1 and CDR2 are SGHTS and YDEGEE. CDR3 size: 15 residues. This CDR3 reads CASSLWSGQGNIQYF. The CDR3 nucleotides are TGTGCCAGCAGCTTGTGGTCAGGACAGGGGAACATTCAGTACTTC.

The rearrangement joins TRBV6-5 to TRBJ1-4; TRBD1 aligns across 8 bases. After removal of 7 bases from V and 5 bases from J, the junction contained 6 bases not matched to a gene. This CDR3 is built from 14 residues. Germline CDR1 is MNHEY and CDR2 is SVGAGI. CDR3 nucleotides: TGTGCCAGCACAACACAGGGGGTAAATGAAAAACTGTTTTTT. Amino acids: CASTTQGVNEKLFF.

The chain combines TRBV4-3 with TRBJ1-2; D may be TRBD1 (5 bases). This CDR3 has 13 residues. Trimming took 1 base from V and 8 from J, leaving 11 bases between them. Germline V gene lookup returns CDR1 LGHNA and CDR2 YSLEER. CDR3 residues: CASSQAGVEGYTF. The CDR3 DNA follows: TGCGCCAGCAGCCAAGCGGGGGTGGAAGGCTACACCTTC.

The V gene is TRBV4-1, the J gene TRBJ2-6; weak D call: TRBD1 (5 bases). The germline V gene encodes CDR1 MGHRA and CDR2 YSYEKL. The CDR3 sequence is 16 residues long. Trimming stripped 5 bases from V and 4 bases from J, with 15 bases between. The DNA for the CDR3 is TGCGCCAGCAGCAATCCCAGGGCGACCGGGGCCAACGTCCTGACTTTC. The encoded protein is CASSNPRATGANVLTF.

The CDR3 bases are TGTGCCATCAGTGAGTCTGTAGCGGGGGCCGGAGAGACCCAGTACTTC. Its protein product is CAISESVAGAGETQYF. The chain uses TRBV10-3 and TRBJ2-5; TRBD2 matches 9 bases. The CDR3 contains 16 residues. Germline trimming cut 0 bases from V and 4 bases from J; bases unmatched to any gene: 6. Germline V lookup: CDR1 ENHRY, CDR2 SYGVKD.

The chain is built from TRBV5-1 and TRBJ1-4, with 8 bases lining up with TRBD1. This CDR3 has 14 amino acids. J was trimmed by 8 bases and V by 3 bases; bases with no gene match: 6. Germline loops: CDR1 SGHRS, CDR2 YFSETQ. The CDR3 DNA reads TGCGCCAGCAGCTCCCTGGGACAGGTCGAAAAACTGTTTTTT. It specifies CASSSLGQVEKLFF.

This clone was found once. V and J are TRBV7-9 and TRBJ2-5, with a possible D match to TRBD2 (5 bases). V gave up 7 bases and J gave up 1 base, with 13 bases separating them. There are 14 residues in the CDR3. The germline V gene has CDR1 SEHNR and CDR2 FQNEAQ (reference sequence). The CDR3 DNA reads as TGTGCCAGCACCTCGAGGGAACCCCAAGAGACCCAGTACTTC. Translating gives CASTSREPQETQYF.

This sequence joins TRBV27 and TRBJ1-2, with TRBD1 matching over 8 bases. Germline V gene sequence: CDR1 MNHEY, CDR2 SMNVEV (reference sequence). The CDR3 extends over 14 amino acids. V shed 4 bases and J 2 bases; nucleotides not matched to a gene: 3. DNA of the CDR3: TGTGCCAGCAGTTCTTACAGGGGGAACTATGGCTACACCTTC. Protein product: CASSSYRGNYGYTF.

The V gene is TRBV14, the J gene TRBJ2-5, with a tentative D call TRBD1 (6 bases). CDR3 length equals 14 residues. V lost 4 bases to trimming and J lost 1 base, with 10 bases between them. Germline V lookup: CDR1 SGHDN, CDR2 FVKESK. The CDR3 loop reads CASSPLDSQETQYF. DNA for the CDR3: TGTGCCAGCAGCCCCCTGGACAGCCAAGAGACCCAGTACTTC.

The chain employs TRBV6-5 and TRBJ1-2; tentatively, D is TRBD1 (6 bases). This CDR3 contains 14 residues. Germline V lookup: CDR1 MNHEY, CDR2 SVGAGI. The V end lost 7 bases, the J end lost 7 bases, and 19 bases lay between the germline ends. The CDR3 loop reads CASTPGGGESGYTF. DNA of the CDR3: TGTGCCAGCACCCCCGGCGGGGGCGAGAGTGGCTACACCTTC.

V usage is TRBV13 and J usage is TRBJ1-2, with 8 positions matching TRBD1. Germline V gives CDR1 PRHDT, CDR2 FYEKMQ (reference sequence). The CDR3 is 14 residues long. Trimming at V came to 4 bases and at J to 4 bases, leaving 5 bases not matched to a gene. This CDR3 reads CASSSRTGIYGYTF. CDR3 DNA: TGTGCCAGCAGCTCCCGGACAGGGATCTATGGCTACACCTTC.

The V gene is TRBV6-5, the J gene TRBJ1-2; maybe TRBD1 (5 bases). Trimming left V 6 bases short and J 5 bases short, with 16 bases between. The germline V gene encodes CDR1 MNHEY and CDR2 SVGAGI. CDR3 length equals 14 residues. CDR3 bases: TGTGCCAGCAGAGAGTTACCGGGGGGATATGGCTACACCTTC. Amino acids: CASRELPGGYGYTF.

V and J are TRBV10-3 and TRBJ1-1, with a weak D call TRBD1 (6 bases). From germline, CDR1 is ENHRY and CDR2 SYGVKD. Trimming took off 4 bases at V and 1 base at J, with 10 bases between the two ends. The CDR3 covers 14 residues. The CDR3 DNA is TGTGCCATCAGTGGCCTGGGACAGAACACTGAAGCTTTCTTT. This encodes CAISGLGQNTEAFF.

CDR3 amino acids: CASMGGQMNTEAFF. Written as DNA, the CDR3 is TGTGCCAGCATGGGGGGGCAGATGAACACTGAAGCTTTCTTT. The chain uses TRBV2 and TRBJ1-1; D might be TRBD1 (6 bases). Germline CDR1 and CDR2: SNHLY and FYNNEI. Trimming cost V 7 bases and J 0 bases, with 12 bases left between them. The CDR3 sequence is 14 residues long.

This clone was found a few times. This rearrangement joins TRBV4-2 to TRBJ1-3; 7 bases map to TRBD1. Germline V gives CDR1 LGHNA, CDR2 YNFKEQ. The CDR3 spans 15 residues. V shed 4 bases and J 2 bases; nucleotides not matched to a gene: 5. Written as DNA, the CDR3 is TGTGCCAGCAGCCGGGACAGCAGAACTGGAAACACCATATATTTT. Translating it yields CASSRDSRTGNTIYF.

Here the CDR3 DNA reads TGTGCCAGCAGCCAAGATTCGACGACTCTGGTATCCTACGAGCAGTACTTC. It encodes CASSQDSTTLVSYEQYF. V gene TRBV3-1 (or the pseudogene TRBV3-2) combines with J gene TRBJ2-7; no reliable D call. Trimming stripped 0 bases from V and 1 base from J, with 16 bases between. This CDR3 has 17 amino acids. Germline V gene sequence: CDR1 LGHDT, CDR2 YNNKEL (reference sequence).

CDR3 in amino acids: CASSQETGGGSDTQYF. In nucleotides, the CDR3 is TGTGCCAGCAGCCAAGAGACCGGGGGGGGGTCAGATACGCAGTATTTT. The rearrangement links TRBV4-2 to TRBJ2-3, with TRBD2 identical over 8 bases. CDR3 length: 16 residues. The J segment lost 4 bases and the V segment lost 0 bases, leaving 6 bases of the junction unmatched. Germline CDR1 and CDR2: LGHNA and YNFKEQ.

There are a few counts of this clone. The same CDR3 arises from other DNA sequences in this sample as well. The chain carries TRBV29-1 and TRBJ1-5, with D possibly matching TRBD1 (5 bases). V was clipped by 6 bases and J by 0 bases, with 12 bases between them. This CDR3 contains 14 residues. Germline values: CDR1 SQVTM, CDR2 ANQGSEA. The CDR3 sequence is CSVGTDYSNQPQHF. The CDR3 nucleotides read TGCAGCGTCGGGACGGACTATAGCAATCAGCCCCAGCATTTT.

The genes are TRBV3-1 (or the pseudogene TRBV3-2) and TRBJ1-1; D perhaps matches TRBD1 (5 bases). The V end lost 4 bases, the J end lost 5 bases, and 11 bases lay between the germline ends. The CDR3 has 13 amino acids. Looked up from germline, CDR1 is LGHDT and CDR2 is YNNKEL (reference sequence). DNA of the CDR3: TGTGCCAGCAGCCTCCTGGGGGGGACTGAAGCTTTCTTT. The encoded protein is CASSLLGGTEAFF.